The 5 T cell receptor beta chains below were found in one sample sequenced in a study of beta chain features in type 1 diabetes. General study points: Significant though moderate, a shortening of TCRB CDR3s appeared in all four CD4+ subsets of Type 1 diabetes patients.

Expressed TCRB transcripts were sequenced because the entire RNA isolate underwent reverse transcription. Sequencing was performed with immunoSEQ multiplex PCR; in TCRdb, only in-frame clones are kept and a portion is missing. This sample carries more than 550,000 clones, more than 13% of them seen once, and the ten largest clones take 0.03% to 0.04%. Antigens of these TCRs are unknown. The sample consisted of naive CD4+ T cells from blood. Receptors were obtained from a young man with type 1 diabetes.

This clone showed up just a few times. This chain uses TRBV5-1 with TRBJ2-1, with 9 bases lining up with TRBD1. The CDR3 consists of 15 residues. The junction had 9 bases not matched to a gene; V was cut back by 4 bases and J by 7 bases. Germline loops: CDR1 SGHRS, CDR2 YFSETQ. The CDR3 nucleotides read TGCGCCAGCAGCACCGGGGACAGGGCAAGGAATGAGCAGTTCTTC. This encodes CASSTGDRARNEQFF. The full variable domain, completed using reference TRBV5-1 and TRBJ2-1, is KAGVTQTPRYLIKTRGQQVTLSCSPISGHRSVSWYQQTPGQGLQFLFEYFSETQRNKGNFPGRFSGRQFSNSRSEMNVSTLELGDSALYLCASSTGDRARNEQFFGPGTRLTVL.

The rearrangement links TRBV7-9 to TRBJ2-7; possibly TRBD2 for D (6 bases). The ends were cut back, 2 bases at V and 5 bases at J, with 13 bases in the middle. The CDR3 covers 14 residues. Germline V gives CDR1 SEHNR, CDR2 FQNEAQ (reference sequence). The CDR3 here is CASSLSGGMHEQYF. CDR3 coding DNA: TGTGCCAGCAGCTTATCGGGCGGGATGCACGAGCAGTACTTC.

V gene TRBV4-1 combines with J gene TRBJ1-3; the D is unclear. The CDR3 is made up of 15 amino acids. Trimming left V 4 bases short and J 0 bases short, with 10 bases between. Germline V CDR1 and CDR2: MGHRA, YSYEKL. DNA of the CDR3: TGCGCCAGCAGCCGCGTAAGGTTCTCTGGAAACACCATATATTTT. Translating gives CASSRVRFSGNTIYF.

The V call is TRBV30, the J call TRBJ2-3; TRBD1 aligns across 7 bases. Germline values: CDR1 GTSNPN, CDR2 SVGIG (reference sequence). J was trimmed by 2 bases and V by 8 bases; bases with no gene match: 7. The CDR3 runs to 13 residues. The CDR3 coding sequence is TGTGCCAAGGGGGCTAGTCTCACAGATACGCAGTATTTT. This encodes CAKGASLTDTQYF.

The gene calls are TRBV5-1 and TRBJ2-7, with D unresolved. The V end lost 3 bases, the J end lost 1 base, and 5 bases lay between the germline ends. The V gene's germline CDR1 is SGHRS and CDR2 YFSETQ. The CDR3 is 12 residues long. The CDR3 spells CASSSPSYEQYF. Here the CDR3 DNA reads TGCGCCAGCAGCTCACCGTCCTACGAGCAGTACTTC. Looking up the rest from reference TRBV5-1 and TRBJ2-7 gives the full variable domain: KAGVTQTPRYLIKTRGQQVTLSCSPISGHRSVSWYQQTPGQGLQFLFEYFSETQRNKGNFPGRFSGRQFSNSRSEMNVSTLELGDSALYLCASSSPSYEQYFGPGTRLTVT.